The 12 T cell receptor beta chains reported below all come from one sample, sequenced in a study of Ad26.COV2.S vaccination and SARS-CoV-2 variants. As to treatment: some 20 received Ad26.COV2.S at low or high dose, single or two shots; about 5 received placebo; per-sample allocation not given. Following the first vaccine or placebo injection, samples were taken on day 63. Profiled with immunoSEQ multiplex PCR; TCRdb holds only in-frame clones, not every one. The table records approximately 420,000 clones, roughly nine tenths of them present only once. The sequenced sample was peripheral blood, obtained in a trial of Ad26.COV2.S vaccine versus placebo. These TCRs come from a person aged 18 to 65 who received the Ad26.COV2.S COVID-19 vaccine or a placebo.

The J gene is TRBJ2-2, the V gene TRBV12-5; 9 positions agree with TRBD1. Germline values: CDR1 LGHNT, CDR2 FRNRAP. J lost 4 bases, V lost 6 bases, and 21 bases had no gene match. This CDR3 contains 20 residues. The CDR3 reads CASGLGTSSSGQGSTGELFF. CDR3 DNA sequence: TGTGCTAGTGGCCTTGGTACTAGCTCCTCGGGACAGGGTAGCACCGGGGAGCTGTTTTTT.

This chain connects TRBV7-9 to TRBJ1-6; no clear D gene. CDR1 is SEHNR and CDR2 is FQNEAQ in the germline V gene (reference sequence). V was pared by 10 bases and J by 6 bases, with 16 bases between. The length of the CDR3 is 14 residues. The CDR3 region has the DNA TGTGCCATTTCCCCAGGAAACCTTAATTCACCCCTCCACTTT. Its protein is CAISPGNLNSPLHF.

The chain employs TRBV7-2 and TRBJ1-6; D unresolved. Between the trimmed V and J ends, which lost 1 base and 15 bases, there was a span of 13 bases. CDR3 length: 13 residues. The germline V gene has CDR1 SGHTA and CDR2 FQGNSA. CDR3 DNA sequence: TGTGCCAGCAGCTTAGATCTCCGAAGAAACCTCCACTTT. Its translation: CASSLDLRRNLHF.

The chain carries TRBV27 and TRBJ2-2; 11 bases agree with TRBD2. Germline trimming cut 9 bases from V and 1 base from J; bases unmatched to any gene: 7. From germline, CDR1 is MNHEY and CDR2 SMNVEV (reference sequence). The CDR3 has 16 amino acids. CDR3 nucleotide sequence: TGTGCCAGTAGGCTAGCGGGGGGCCTGAACACCGGGGAGCTGTTTTTT. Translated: CASRLAGGLNTGELFF.

The CDR3 nucleotides read TGTGCCAGCAGCAGGGGACTAGCGGGGGGTACGAACACCGGGGAGCTGTTTTTT. It yields the protein CASSRGLAGGTNTGELFF. The chain couples TRBV5-4 to TRBJ2-2; 15 nucleotides match TRBD2. In germline, CDR1 is SGHNT, CDR2 YYREEE (reference sequence). With V trimmed by 4 bases and J by 0 bases, 4 bases remained unmatched. CDR3 length equals 18 residues.

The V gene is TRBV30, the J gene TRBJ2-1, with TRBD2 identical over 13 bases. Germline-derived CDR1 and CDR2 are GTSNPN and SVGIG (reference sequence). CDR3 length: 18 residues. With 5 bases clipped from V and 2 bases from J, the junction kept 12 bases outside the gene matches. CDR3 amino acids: CAWSAGTSGAYAYNEQFF. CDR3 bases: TGTGCCTGGTCAGCCGGGACTAGCGGGGCATATGCCTACAATGAGCAGTTCTTC.

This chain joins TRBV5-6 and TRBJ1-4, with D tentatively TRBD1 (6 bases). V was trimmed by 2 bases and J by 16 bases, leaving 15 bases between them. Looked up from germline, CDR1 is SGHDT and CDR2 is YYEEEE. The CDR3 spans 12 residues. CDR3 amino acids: CASSFGGQTPFF. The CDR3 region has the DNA TGTGCCAGCAGCTTCGGGGGGCAGACTCCGTTTTTT. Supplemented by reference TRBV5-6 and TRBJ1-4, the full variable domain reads DAGVTQSPTHLIKTRGQQVTLRCSPKSGHDTVSWYQQALGQGPQFIFQYYEEEERQRGNFPDRFSGHQFPNYSSELNVNALLLGDSALYLCASSFGGQTPFFGSGTQLSVL.

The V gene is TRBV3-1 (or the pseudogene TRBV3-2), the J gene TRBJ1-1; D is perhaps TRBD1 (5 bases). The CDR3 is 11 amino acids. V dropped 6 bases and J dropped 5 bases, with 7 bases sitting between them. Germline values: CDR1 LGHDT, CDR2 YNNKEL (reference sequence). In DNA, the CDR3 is TGTGCCAGCAGTTGGGGGACTGAAGCTTTCTTT. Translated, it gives CASSWGTEAFF.

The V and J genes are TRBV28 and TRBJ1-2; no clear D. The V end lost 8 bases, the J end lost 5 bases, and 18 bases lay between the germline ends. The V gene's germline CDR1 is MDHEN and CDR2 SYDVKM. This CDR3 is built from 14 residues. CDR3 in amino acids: CASAPPLLPYGYTF. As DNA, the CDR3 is TGTGCCAGCGCCCCCCCCCTTCTCCCTTATGGCTACACCTTC.

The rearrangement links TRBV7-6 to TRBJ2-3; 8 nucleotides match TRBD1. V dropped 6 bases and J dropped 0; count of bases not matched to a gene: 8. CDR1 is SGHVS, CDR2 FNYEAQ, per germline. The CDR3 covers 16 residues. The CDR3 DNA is TGTGCCAGCAGTTCAAGGACAGGGCCGAGCACAGATACGCAGTATTTT. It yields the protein CASSSRTGPSTDTQYF.

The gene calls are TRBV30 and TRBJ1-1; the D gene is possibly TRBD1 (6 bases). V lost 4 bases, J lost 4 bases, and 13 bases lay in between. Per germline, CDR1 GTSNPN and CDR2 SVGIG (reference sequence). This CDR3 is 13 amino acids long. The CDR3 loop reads CAWTRGGGTEAFF. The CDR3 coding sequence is TGTGCCTGGACTCGAGGGGGAGGCACTGAAGCTTTCTTT.

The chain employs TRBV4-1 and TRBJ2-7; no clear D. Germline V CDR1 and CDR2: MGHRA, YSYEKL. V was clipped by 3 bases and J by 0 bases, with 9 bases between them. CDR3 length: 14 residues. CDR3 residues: CASSQVASSYEQYF. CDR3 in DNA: TGCGCCAGCAGCCAGGTGGCGAGCTCCTACGAGCAGTACTTC.